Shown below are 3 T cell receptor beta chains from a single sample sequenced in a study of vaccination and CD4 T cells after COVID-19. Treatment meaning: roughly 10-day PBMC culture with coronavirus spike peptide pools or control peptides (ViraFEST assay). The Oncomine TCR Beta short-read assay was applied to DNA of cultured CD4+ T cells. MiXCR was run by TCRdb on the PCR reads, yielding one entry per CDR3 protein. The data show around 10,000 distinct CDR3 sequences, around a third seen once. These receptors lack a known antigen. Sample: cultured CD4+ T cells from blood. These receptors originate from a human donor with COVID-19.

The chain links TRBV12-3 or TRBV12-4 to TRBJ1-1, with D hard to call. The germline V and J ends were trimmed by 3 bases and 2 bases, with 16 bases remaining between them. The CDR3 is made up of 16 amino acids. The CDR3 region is CASSFKVVGINTEAFF. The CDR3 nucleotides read TGTGCCAGCAGTTTCAAAGTAGTGGGCATTAACACTGAAGCTTTCTTT.

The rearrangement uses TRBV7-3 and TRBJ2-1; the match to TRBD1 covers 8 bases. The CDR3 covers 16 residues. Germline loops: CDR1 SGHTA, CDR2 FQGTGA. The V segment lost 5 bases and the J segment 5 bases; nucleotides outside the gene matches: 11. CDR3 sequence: CASSVGQGQTHNEQFF. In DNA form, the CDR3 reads TGTGCCAGCAGCGTCGGACAGGGCCAAACACACAATGAGCAGTTCTTC.

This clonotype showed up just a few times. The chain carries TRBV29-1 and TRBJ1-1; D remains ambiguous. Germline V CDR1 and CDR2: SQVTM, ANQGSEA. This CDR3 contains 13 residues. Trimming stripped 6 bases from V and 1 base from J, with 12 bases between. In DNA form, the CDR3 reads TGCAGCGTCAGAAGGGAAGGGAACACTGAAGCTTTCTTT. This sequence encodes CSVRREGNTEAFF.